This note documents a single T cell receptor beta chain sequence. Its target is unknown. The data were obtained in a study of cytomegalovirus exposure and HLA in healthy donors. Notes on the study in general: Evidence from a later analysis indicated that most CMV-associated TCR beta chains looked HLA-restricted. The records held CMV serostatus as the only immune exposure information. Sequencing likely caused a cluster of highly shared sequence variants.

The PCR made use of 60 Vbeta and 13 Jbeta primers. Clones were read by immunoSEQ multiplex PCR, and TCRdb kept only the in-frame ones, dropping some. Among around 99,000 clones listed, less than 85% were seen once. The sequence derives from a woman aged 40-49 years in good health and CMV-seropositive. The sequenced sample consisted of PBMCs.

The CDR3 is CASSFSGQGLPLHF. The CDR3 bases are TGTGCCAGCAGTTTTTCGGGACAGGGGCTACCCCTCCACTTT. V is TRBV27 and J is TRBJ1-6; 10 bases are shared with TRBD1. Germline V gene data show CDR1 as MNHEY and CDR2 as SMNVEV (reference sequence). Unmatched junction bases numbered 5, after V lost 3 bases and J lost 12 bases. This CDR3 region has 14 residues.